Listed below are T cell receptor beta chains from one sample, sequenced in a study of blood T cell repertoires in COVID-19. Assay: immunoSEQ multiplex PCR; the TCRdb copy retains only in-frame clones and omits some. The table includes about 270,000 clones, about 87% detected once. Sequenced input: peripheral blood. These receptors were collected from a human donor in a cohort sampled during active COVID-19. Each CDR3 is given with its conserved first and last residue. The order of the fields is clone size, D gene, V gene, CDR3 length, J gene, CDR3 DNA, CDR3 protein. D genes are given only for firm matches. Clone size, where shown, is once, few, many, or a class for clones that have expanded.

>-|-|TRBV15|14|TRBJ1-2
TGTGCCACCAGCAGAGTGTCATCCGGCTATGGCTACACCTTC
CATSRVSSGYGYTF
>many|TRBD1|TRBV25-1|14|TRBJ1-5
TGTGCCAGCAGTGTGACAGGGAGCAATCAGCCCCAGCATTTT
CASSVTGSNQPQHF
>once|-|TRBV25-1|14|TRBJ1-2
TGTGCCAGCAGCCCCCGGGGGGGGTACTATGGCTACACCTTC
CASSPRGGYYGYTF
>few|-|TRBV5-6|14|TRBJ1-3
TGTGCCAGCAGCGGACTGGGAACTGGAAACACCATATATTTT
CASSGLGTGNTIYF
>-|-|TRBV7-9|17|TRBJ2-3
TGTGCCAGCAGCTTAGGCGCCTCAGGGCGCGGGGCAGATACGCAGTATTTT
CASSLGASGRGADTQYF
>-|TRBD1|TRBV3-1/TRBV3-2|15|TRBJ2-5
TGTGCCAGCAGCCTAAGACAGGGAATTCAAGAGACCCAGTACTTC
CASSLRQGIQETQYF
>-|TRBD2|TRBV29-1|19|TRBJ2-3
TGCAGCGTTGAAGAAAGACTAGCGGGGCTCTCTTCGCGCACAGATACGCAGTATTTT
CSVEERLAGLSSRTDTQYF
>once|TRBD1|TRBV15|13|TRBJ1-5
TGTGCCACCAGCCACACAGGGGATCAGCCCCAGCATTTT
CATSHTGDQPQHF
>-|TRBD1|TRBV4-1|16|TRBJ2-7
TGCGCCAGCAGCCAAGTCCGGACAGGGGGCGTCGACGAGCAGTACTTC
CASSQVRTGGVDEQYF
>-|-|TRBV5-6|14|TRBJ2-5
TGTGCCAGCAGCTTGAGGCGGGGTTTGGAGACCCAGTACTTC
CASSLRRGLETQYF
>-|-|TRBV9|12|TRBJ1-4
TGTGCCAGCAGCGCCCCGGGTGAAAAACTGTTTTTT
CASSAPGEKLFF
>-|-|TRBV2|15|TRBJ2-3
TGTGCCAGCAGTGCCCAAATGCAGATAATAGATACGCAGTATTTT
CASSAQMQIIDTQYF
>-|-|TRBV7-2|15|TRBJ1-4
TGTGCCAGCAGCTTAGCGGGGGCCTCTAATGAAAAACTGTTTTTT
CASSLAGASNEKLFF
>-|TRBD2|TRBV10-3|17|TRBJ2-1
TGTGCCATCAGTGGGACCTTAGCGGGGGGACTTTACAATGAGCAGTTCTTC
CAISGTLAGGLYNEQFF
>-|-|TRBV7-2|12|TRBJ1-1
TGTGCCAGCAGCCCGAGGTCCCCTGAAGCTTTCTTT
CASSPRSPEAFF
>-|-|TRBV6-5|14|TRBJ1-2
TGTGCCAGCAGTCGGACAGATAATAACTATGGCTACACCTTC
CASSRTDNNYGYTF
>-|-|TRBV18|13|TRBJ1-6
TGTGCCAGCTCGGGAGGGGGAAATTCACCCCTCCACTTT
CASSGGGNSPLHF
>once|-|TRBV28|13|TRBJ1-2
TGTGCCAGCAGTGCTAATCTCAGGGGTGGCTACACCTTC
CASSANLRGGYTF
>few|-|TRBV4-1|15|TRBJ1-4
TGCGCCAGCAGCCGAGACAGTGCAACTAATGAAAAACTGTTTTTT
CASSRDSATNEKLFF
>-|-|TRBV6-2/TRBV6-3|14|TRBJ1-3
TGTGCCAGCAGTTTGACAGCTAAAGGAAACACCATATATTTT
CASSLTAKGNTIYF
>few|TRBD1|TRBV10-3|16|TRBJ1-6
TGTGCCATCAGTGAGTCCCCGGGACAGGGCGGTTCACCCCTCCACTTT
CAISESPGQGGSPLHF
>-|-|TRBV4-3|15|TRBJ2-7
TGCGCCAGCAGCCAAGATCCAGGGCGTACCTACGAGCAGTACTTC
CASSQDPGRTYEQYF
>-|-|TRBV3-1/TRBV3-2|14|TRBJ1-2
TGTGCCAGCAGCCAAGCTCGGGGAGTTTATGGCTACACCTTC
CASSQARGVYGYTF
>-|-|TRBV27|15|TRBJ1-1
TGTGCCAGCGGCCCTTCAGGACACCCGAACACTGAAGCTTTCTTT
CASGPSGHPNTEAFF
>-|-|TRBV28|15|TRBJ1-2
TGTGCCAGCAGAAAGATTTTCAGATTGGGAGACGGCTACACCTTC
CASRKIFRLGDGYTF
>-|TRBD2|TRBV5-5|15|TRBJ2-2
TGTGCCAGCAGCTTTACTAGCGTAAACTCGGGGGAGCTGTTTTTT
CASSFTSVNSGELFF
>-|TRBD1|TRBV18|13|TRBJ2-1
TGTGCCAGCTCACTCGGACAGGGCTATGAGCAGTTCTTC
CASSLGQGYEQFF
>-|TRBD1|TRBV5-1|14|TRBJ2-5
TGCGCCAGCAGCTTGGACAGGGGACCAGAGACCCAGTACTTC
CASSLDRGPETQYF
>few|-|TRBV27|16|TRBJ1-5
TGTGCCAGCAGTATAATAACACCCTTGGGCAATCAGCCCCAGCATTTT
CASSIITPLGNQPQHF
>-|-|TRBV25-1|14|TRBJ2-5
TGTGCCAGCAGTGTCCCGGACTACCAAGAGACCCAGTACTTC
CASSVPDYQETQYF
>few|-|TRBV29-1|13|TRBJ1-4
TGCAGCGTGACGGACAGAGGGGTTGAAAAACTGTTTTTT
CSVTDRGVEKLFF
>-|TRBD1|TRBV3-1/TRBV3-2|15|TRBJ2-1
TGTGCCAGCAGCTTACCGGGACAGGGGACAGAGGAGCAGTTCTTC
CASSLPGQGTEEQFF
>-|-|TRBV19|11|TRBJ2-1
TGTGCCAGTAGTTCTTACAATGAGCAGTTCTTC
CASSSYNEQFF
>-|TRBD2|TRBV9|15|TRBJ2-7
TGTGCCAGCAGCGTAGGTGGCGGGGGGACCTACGAGCAGTACTTC
CASSVGGGGTYEQYF
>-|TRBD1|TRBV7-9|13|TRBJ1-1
TGTGCCAGCAGCTCCACAGGGGCCACTGAAGCTTTCTTT
CASSSTGATEAFF
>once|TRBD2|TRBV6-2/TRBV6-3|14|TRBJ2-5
TGTGCCAGCAGTTATAGCGGGGGACAAGAGACCCAGTACTTC
CASSYSGGQETQYF
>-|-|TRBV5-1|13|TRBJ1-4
TGCGCCAGCAGCTTGGCAACAGCTGAAAAACTGTTTTTT
CASSLATAEKLFF
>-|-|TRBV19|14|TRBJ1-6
TGTGCCAGTAGCCCCGGCTCAGGGCACTCACCCCTCCACTTT
CASSPGSGHSPLHF
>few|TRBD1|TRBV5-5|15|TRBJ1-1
TGTGCCAGCAGCTTGGATACCGGGACAGCGATTGGAGCTTTCTTT
CASSLDTGTAIGAFF
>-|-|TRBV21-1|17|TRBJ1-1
TGTGCCAGCAGCAAAGAGAAGGGACACCTCATGAACACTGAAGCTTTCTTT
CASSKEKGHLMNTEAFF
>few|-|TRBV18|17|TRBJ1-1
TGTGCCAGCTCACCAGCCCACGGGTTGGGTTGGGACACTGAAGCTTTCTTT
CASSPAHGLGWDTEAFF
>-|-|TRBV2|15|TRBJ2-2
TGTGCCAGCGCCATAATGACAGGTGCGACCGGGGAGCTGTTTTTT
CASAIMTGATGELFF
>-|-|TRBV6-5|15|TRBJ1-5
TGTGCCAGCAGACGACAGAGAAATAGCAATCAGCCCCAGCATTTT
CASRRQRNSNQPQHF
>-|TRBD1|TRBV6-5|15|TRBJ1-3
TGTGCCAGCAGTTACGGACAGGGCGCTGGAAACACCATATATTTT
CASSYGQGAGNTIYF
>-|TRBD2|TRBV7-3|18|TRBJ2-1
TGTGCCAGCAGCTTCCGAAAGGGACTAGCGGGAGGGCCGGGTGAGCAGTTCTTC
CASSFRKGLAGGPGEQFF